What follows describes a single T cell receptor beta chain. Antigen: not known. The germline V gene encodes CDR1 SGHTA and CDR2 FQGNSA. V lost 1 base to trimming and J lost 2 bases, with 8 bases between them. The CDR3 length is 15 residues. In the PCR, 60 Vbeta and 13 Jbeta primers were used. TCRdb's table, derived via immunoSEQ multiplex PCR, lists solely in-frame clones and lacks some. The profile shows around 130,000 clones, around 70% of them singletons. This entry comes from a study of cytomegalovirus exposure and HLA in healthy donors. The study's findings and limits: Reportedly, fewer N-insertions than the roughly 600-donor mean appeared in an Asian-associated ancestry cluster in a later analysis. It was taken for granted in presence/absence analyses that sequencing depth across donors was roughly uniform. Follow-up analysis later connected one missense variant in DCLRE1C with trimming of TCR beta V- and J-genes. As a later analysis showed, several of the most significant clusters appeared to be linked to common viral pathogens.

The source of this sequence is a man aged 35-49 years in good health and CMV-seropositive. The sample consisted of PBMCs. The chain is built from TRBV7-2 and TRBJ2-2; D remains ambiguous. CDR3 sequence (DNA): TGTGCCAGCAGCTTAGGCACAATTAACACCGGGGAGCTGTTTTTT. It specifies CASSLGTINTGELFF. Looking up the rest from reference TRBV7-2 and TRBJ2-2 gives the full variable domain: GAGVSQSPSNKVTEKGKDVELRCDPISGHTALYWYRQSLGQGLEFLIYFQGNSAPDKSGLPSDRFSAERTGGSVSTLTIQRTQQEDSAVYLCASSLGTINTGELFFGEGSRLTVL.